This T cell receptor beta chain was sequenced for a study of cytomegalovirus exposure and HLA in healthy donors. Turning to this clone: Its antigen is unknown.

PCR involved 60 Vbeta and 13 Jbeta primers. Some clones are missing from TCRdb's copy, which holds only in-frame ones; the method was immunoSEQ multiplex PCR. The table shows about 110,000 clones, with 69% occurring only once. The study's findings and limits: A list of approximately 150 TCR beta chains associated with cytomegalovirus was given.

This CDR3 has 22 residues. The germline V and J ends were trimmed by 4 bases and 0 bases, with 32 bases remaining between them. This TCR came from a man aged 30 to 45 in good health and CMV-seronegative. The sample consisted of PBMCs. The chain couples TRBV23-1 to TRBJ2-3, with a possible D match to TRBD1 (5 bases). TRBV23-1 is an ORF, and what it does is uncertain. DNA of the CDR3: TGCGCCAGCAGTCGGCAGGGCGAGACCCTCAGGCCTCACTTTCCTAGCACAGATACGCAGTATTTT. Its translation is CASSRQGETLRPHFPSTDTQYF.